The entry below describes one T cell receptor beta chain. The antigen this receptor binds is unknown. Base qualities are missing; no much larger clone stands one base away. These data come from a study of blood T cell repertoires in COVID-19 (dated by TCRdb to the early 2020s). For the wider study: Samples from collaborators originated in the United States, Italy and Spain and spanned both the acute and convalescent phases of COVID-19. The material from the prospective study consisted of cDNA or gDNA derived from T cells, B-cell-depleted T cells, or PBMCs. The dataset comprised deeply sampled blood TCRbeta repertoires from subjects exposed to, actively infected with, or recovered from COVID-19. A freely available public database, intended as a resource for researchers studying the immune response to SARS-CoV-2, is where the repertoires were released. The samples were drawn from the first 160 participants of the ongoing ImmuneRACE study and from about 1,200 subjects provided by 6 global collaborators. Nearly every sample came with metadata listing a de-identified subject ID, COVID-19 status, age in years and sex. Where HLA class I and class II types were available, the types were taken from metadata supplied by the sample provider, not from assay-based typing.

Collaborating institutions collected whole blood in K2EDTA tubes following their own protocols. Collaborator samples were shipped for TCRbeta analysis as frozen whole blood, isolated PBMCs, or DNA extracted from either sample type. The immunoSEQ Assay, a bias-controlled multiplex PCR, was used to amplify TCRbeta CDR3 regions from genomic DNA. The study's own analysis went as follows. The number of nucleated cells in each sample was estimated from the amplification of reference gene primers within the assay. Sequence reads were collapsed and filtered to measure the absolute abundance of every unique TCRbeta CDR3 rearrangement. Productive Simpson clonality was computed per sample as the square root of Simpson's diversity index over productive rearrangements. What TCRdb holds here is the immuneACCESS table cut down to in-frame rearrangements. Part of the clones is not present; checked against another copy, under half of the missing clones reflect an unresolved V gene, and the others are unexplained. For V, J and clone size, that table is used; D and trimming come from the DNA. The sample records roughly 250,000 clones, approximately 86% of which are singletons. The ten largest clones add up to just under 0.8% of the sample.

Study-wide findings and limitations: The amount of clinical and demographic metadata varied by source and participant and was provided uncurated.

The germline V gene (reference sequence) sets CDR1 to LNHDA and CDR2 to SQIVND. Counted from cysteine to phenylalanine, this CDR3 has 16 amino acids. Only the CDR3 region is kept as DNA, spanning 48 bases read in frame from base 1. The junction shows trimming of 8 bases on V and 3 bases on J, and the gene matches do not reach 11 bases of it. Sequenced sample: peripheral blood. This sequence was found in a woman between 25 and 40 years old with acute or convalescent COVID-19. The rearranged segments are TRBV19 and TRBJ2-2; 8 bases in between match TRBD1. For the CDR3, the sequence is CASRQSDRVDTGELFF. The nucleotide sequence reads TGTGCCAGTCGCCAATCGGACAGGGTGGACACCGGGGAGCTGTTTTTT.